What follows is one T cell receptor (beta chain) and its context. TCRdb keeps only in-frame clones here, not all; method: immunoSEQ multiplex PCR. Of about 81,000 clones in the sample, about 95% were seen once. The source of the sample is a study of blood T cell repertoires in COVID-19. Germline CDR1 and CDR2: MGHRA and YSYEKL. The junction had 6 bases not matched to a gene; V was cut back by 4 bases and J by 5 bases. This CDR3 spans 14 amino acids. The receptor was isolated from a human donor with active COVID-19. The donor label of this sample is uncertain. Sample: peripheral blood. This chain uses TRBV4-1 with TRBJ1-1, with TRBD1 matching 8 bases. The CDR3 sequence is CASSLQGEVTEAFF. In DNA, the CDR3 is TGCGCCAGCAGCCTACAGGGGGAAGTAACTGAAGCTTTCTTT.